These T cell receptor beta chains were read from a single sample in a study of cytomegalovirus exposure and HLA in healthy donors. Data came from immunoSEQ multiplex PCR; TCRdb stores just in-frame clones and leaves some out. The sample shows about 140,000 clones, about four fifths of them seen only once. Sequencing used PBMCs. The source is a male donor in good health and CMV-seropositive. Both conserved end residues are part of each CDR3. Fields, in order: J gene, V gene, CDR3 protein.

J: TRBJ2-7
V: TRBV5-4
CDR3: CASSYSPGQRKQYF

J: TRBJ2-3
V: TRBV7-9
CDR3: CASSFRQATDTQYF

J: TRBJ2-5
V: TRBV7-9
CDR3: CASSLASGLGRKETQYF

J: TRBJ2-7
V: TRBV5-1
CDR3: CASSYQGLEQYF

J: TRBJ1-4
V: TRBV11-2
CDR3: CASSSYRGLFTNEKLFF

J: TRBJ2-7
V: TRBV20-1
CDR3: CSAGQGIEQYF

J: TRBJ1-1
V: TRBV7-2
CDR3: CASRERGGNTEAFF

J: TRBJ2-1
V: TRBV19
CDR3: CASRTGTSGNEQFF

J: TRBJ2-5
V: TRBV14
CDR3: CASSQPGGWQETQYF

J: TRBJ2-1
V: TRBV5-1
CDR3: CASSRLAGGYNEQFF

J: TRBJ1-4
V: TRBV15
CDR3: CATSRPPAGVNEKLFF

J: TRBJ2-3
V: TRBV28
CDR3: CASSLLPGGTFTDTQYF

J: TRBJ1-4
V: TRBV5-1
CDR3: CASSGTGGVHEKLFF

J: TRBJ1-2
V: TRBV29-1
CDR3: CSGETGGYGYTF

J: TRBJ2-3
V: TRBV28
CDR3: CASSLGLASTDTQYF